These 19 T cell receptor beta chains share one sample of origin, sequenced in a study of response to subunit inactivated influenza vaccine. MiXCR was run by TCRdb on the RT-PCR reads, yielding one entry per CDR3 protein. The data hold about 310,000 distinct CDR3 sequences, with 21% observed a single time. The sample here was PBMCs from blood, taken approximately 22 months after vaccination. The receptor set was obtained from a man aged 45 to 75 who received an inactivated influenza vaccine.

This clonotype has more than one count but fewer than ten. The chain has TRBV20-1 and TRBJ1-3; tentatively, D is TRBD1 (5 bases). Trimming removed 6 bases at V and 2 bases at J, with 11 bases between. The CDR3 is made up of 13 amino acids. Germline V CDR1 and CDR2: DFQATT, SNEGSKA (reference sequence). This CDR3 is CSANGAAGNTIYF. The CDR3 DNA reads TGCAGTGCGAACGGGGCTGCTGGAAACACCATATATTTT.

This clonotype has at least ten counts. V and J are TRBV5-1 and TRBJ2-3; TRBD2 might be the D (5 bases). Germline CDR1 and CDR2: SGHRS and YFSETQ. The CDR3 consists of 13 residues. Between the trimmed V and J ends, which lost 6 bases and 0 bases, there was a span of 8 bases. The CDR3 region has the DNA TGCGCCAGCATGGAGGCGAGCACAGATACGCAGTATTTT. Residues: CASMEASTDTQYF.

There are many counts of this clonotype. The chain recombines TRBV20-1 with TRBJ2-1, with D hard to call. Trimming pared 5 bases from V and 0 bases from J, leaving 14 bases between. Germline-derived CDR1 and CDR2 are DFQATT and SNEGSKA (reference sequence). CDR3 length: 15 residues. CDR3 DNA sequence: TGCAGTGCTCAACCCCTTTCCAGCTCCTACAATGAGCAGTTCTTC. Translated, it gives CSAQPLSSSYNEQFF.

The chain carries TRBV20-1 and TRBJ2-1, with no clear D. Trimming removed 3 bases at V and 4 bases at J, with 7 bases between. The CDR3 consists of 12 residues. From germline, CDR1 is DFQATT and CDR2 SNEGSKA (reference sequence). CDR3 coding DNA: TGCAGTGCTAGTTACGGATACAATGAGCAGTTCTTC. This encodes CSASYGYNEQFF.

This clonotype was seen a handful of times. This chain connects TRBV5-1 to TRBJ2-1; D possibly corresponds to TRBD2 (6 bases). The CDR3 has 15 residues. Germline V CDR1 and CDR2: SGHRS, YFSETQ. The V and J ends lost 3 bases and 7 bases respectively, with 17 bases between them. The CDR3 region is CASSYRVMGGNEQFF. CDR3 DNA sequence: TGCGCCAGCAGCTATAGGGTAATGGGGGGAAATGAGCAGTTCTTC.

In its sample, this clonotype was seen a few times. The chain has TRBV5-5 and TRBJ2-5, with 7 bases identical to TRBD1. CDR1 is SGHKS and CDR2 is YYEKEE in the germline V gene (reference sequence). The V segment lost 4 bases and the J segment 10 bases; nucleotides outside the gene matches: 19. The CDR3 covers 16 residues. The CDR3 sequence: CASSEDRVARAADQYF. The DNA for the CDR3 is TGTGCCAGCAGCGAAGACAGGGTGGCTAGAGCGGCGGACCAGTACTTC. Full variable domain (rest looked up from reference TRBV5-5 and TRBJ2-5): DAGVTQSPTHLIKTRGQQVTLRCSPISGHKSVSWYQQVLGQGPQFIFQYYEKEERGRGNFPDRFSARQFPNYSSELNVNALLLGDSALYLCASSEDRVARAADQYFGPGTRLLVL.

Concerning this clonotype: This is likely a read error, given that the CDR3 carries no conserved phenylalanine or tryptophan at its end. The chain uses TRBV7-9 and TRBJ1-1; tentative D call: TRBD1 (6 bases). CDR3 length: 12 amino acids. V lost 6 bases and J 5 bases, leaving 10 bases between the germline ends. Germline CDR1 SEHNR, CDR2 FQNEAQ (reference sequence). The CDR3 is CASRSGTTEAFS. The CDR3 DNA sequence: TGTGCCAGCAGGTCCGGGACAACTGAAGCTTTCTCT.

The chain joins TRBV6-5 to TRBJ1-1, with D possibly matching TRBD1 (5 bases). Between the trimmed V and J ends, which lost 0 bases and 0 bases, there was a span of 14 bases. Germline lookup yields CDR1 MNHEY and CDR2 SVGAGI. There are 17 residues in the CDR3. CDR3 bases: TGTGCCAGCAGTTACTCACAATTAACAGGTGTGAACACTGAAGCTTTCTTT. It yields the protein CASSYSQLTGVNTEAFF.

This clonotype was recorded a few times. The chain recombines TRBV20-1 with TRBJ1-1, with D tentatively TRBD1 (6 bases). Trimming removed 6 bases from V and 0 bases from J, with 14 bases in between. Germline V CDR1 and CDR2: DFQATT, SNEGSKA (reference sequence). The CDR3 loop spans 14 amino acids. CDR3 nucleotide sequence: TGCAGTGCGAAGCCGGGGACAATGAACACTGAAGCTTTCTTT. Its translation: CSAKPGTMNTEAFF.

V is TRBV7-6 and J is TRBJ1-3, with unresolved D. This CDR3 has 13 amino acids. The germline V gene encodes CDR1 SGHVS and CDR2 FNYEAQ. Trimming shortened V by 5 bases and J by 2 bases, and 7 bases separated the two germline ends. Here the CDR3 reads CASSAGAGNTIYF. In nucleotides, the CDR3 is TGTGCCAGCAGCGCAGGAGCTGGAAACACCATATATTTT.

This clonotype has just a few counts. The genes are TRBV28 and TRBJ2-2, with 9 bases fitting TRBD1. The germline V gene encodes CDR1 MDHEN and CDR2 SYDVKM. CDR3 size: 16 residues. With V trimmed by 4 bases and J by 4 bases, 7 bases remained unmatched. The CDR3, as DNA: TGTGCCAGCAGTTCCACCGGGACAGGGCGCACCGGGGAGCTGTTTTTT. Translated: CASSSTGTGRTGELFF.

This clonotype was detected only a few times. The chain uses TRBV20-1 and TRBJ2-7; maybe TRBD1 (5 bases). Germline V gives CDR1 DFQATT, CDR2 SNEGSKA (reference sequence). Trimming took off 2 bases at V and 6 bases at J, with 14 bases between the two ends. The CDR3 loop spans 13 amino acids. In DNA form, the CDR3 reads TGCAGTGCTAGAACCCAGGGTTTCGGCGAGCAGTACTTC. Translation: CSARTQGFGEQYF.

The chain employs TRBV4-2 and TRBJ2-1, with D maybe TRBD2 (6 bases). Germline V gene lookup returns CDR1 LGHNA and CDR2 YNFKEQ. The CDR3 extends over 15 amino acids. Trimming pared 1 base from V and 9 bases from J, leaving 16 bases between. CDR3 in amino acids: CASSQGGNPGGEQFF. Written as DNA, the CDR3 is TGTGCCAGCAGCCAAGGTGGGAACCCCGGGGGTGAGCAGTTCTTC.

This chain links TRBV3-1 with TRBJ2-5, with 8 bases that match TRBD1. Germline CDR1 reads LGHDT; CDR2 reads YNNKEL (reference sequence). CDR3 length: 16 amino acids. The V and J ends lost 2 bases and 4 bases, in that order; junction bases with no gene match: 9. The CDR3 loop is CASSQLGTGRRETQYF. CDR3 bases: TGTGCCAGCAGCCAATTGGGGACAGGACGTAGAGAGACCCAGTACTTC.

In its sample, this clonotype was seen many times. The chain is built from TRBV7-2 and TRBJ1-5, with D uncertain. The germline V and J ends were trimmed by 3 bases and 7 bases, with 16 bases remaining between them. Germline V gene sequence: CDR1 SGHTA, CDR2 FQGNSA. This CDR3 comprises 15 residues. This chain's CDR3 is CASSFNLGTNQPQHF. CDR3 DNA: TGTGCCAGCAGCTTTAATTTGGGAACTAACCAGCCCCAGCATTTT.

The chain carries TRBV25-1 and TRBJ1-1, with D possibly being TRBD1 (5 bases). CDR3 length: 13 amino acids. In germline, CDR1 is MGHDK, CDR2 SYGVNS. Between the trimmed V and J ends, which lost 6 bases and 0 bases, there was a span of 8 bases. The CDR3 nucleotides are TGTGCCAGCAGGGACACTATGAACACTGAAGCTTTCTTT. It specifies CASRDTMNTEAFF.

This clonotype was seen a few times. V and J are TRBV28 and TRBJ2-7, with 7 bases identical to TRBD1. In germline, CDR1 is MDHEN, CDR2 SYDVKM. The junction had 8 bases not matched to a gene; V was cut back by 6 bases and J by 3 bases. This CDR3 comprises 14 residues. CDR3 sequence: CASSPGTEFYEQYF. CDR3 sequence (DNA): TGTGCCAGCAGCCCTGGGACAGAGTTCTACGAGCAGTACTTC.

The V and J genes are TRBV6-5 and TRBJ2-7, with TRBD1 identical over 8 bases. The germline CDR1 and CDR2 sequences are MNHEY and SVGAGI. The CDR3 has 15 amino acids. The ends lost 0 bases at V and 6 bases at J; junction bases unmatched: 7. CDR3 coding DNA: TGTGCCAGCAGTTACTCGAGGCAGGGGGCCATCGAGCAGTACTTC. Protein sequence: CASSYSRQGAIEQYF.

This clonotype was counted only a few times. The V gene is TRBV12-3 or TRBV12-4, the J gene TRBJ2-1; TRBD1 aligns across 8 bases. CDR3 size: 17 residues. The trim removed 7 bases at V and 5 bases at J, leaving 16 bases unmatched. CDR3 protein: CASNNPLDRGGNNEQFF. The CDR3 region has the DNA TGTGCCAGCAACAACCCTCTCGACAGGGGTGGGAACAATGAGCAGTTCTTC.